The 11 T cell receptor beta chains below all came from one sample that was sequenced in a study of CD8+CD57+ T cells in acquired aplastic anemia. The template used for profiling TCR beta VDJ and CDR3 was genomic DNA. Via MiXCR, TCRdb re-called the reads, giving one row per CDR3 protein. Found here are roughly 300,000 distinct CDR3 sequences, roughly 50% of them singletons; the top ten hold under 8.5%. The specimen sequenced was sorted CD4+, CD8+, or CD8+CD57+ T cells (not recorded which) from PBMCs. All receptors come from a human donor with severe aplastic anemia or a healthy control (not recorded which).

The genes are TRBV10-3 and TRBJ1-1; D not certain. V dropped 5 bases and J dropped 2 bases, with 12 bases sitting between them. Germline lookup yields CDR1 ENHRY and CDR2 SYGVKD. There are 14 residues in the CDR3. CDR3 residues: CAISNYPINTEAFF. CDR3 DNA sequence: TGTGCCATCAGTAATTATCCTATTAACACTGAAGCTTTCTTT.

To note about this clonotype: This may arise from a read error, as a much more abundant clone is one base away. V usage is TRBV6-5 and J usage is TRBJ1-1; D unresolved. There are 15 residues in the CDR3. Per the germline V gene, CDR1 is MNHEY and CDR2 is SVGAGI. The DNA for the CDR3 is TGTGCCAGCAGTTACGGGAGAAGTCGGAACGCTGAAGCTTTCTTT. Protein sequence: CASSYGRSRNAEAFF.

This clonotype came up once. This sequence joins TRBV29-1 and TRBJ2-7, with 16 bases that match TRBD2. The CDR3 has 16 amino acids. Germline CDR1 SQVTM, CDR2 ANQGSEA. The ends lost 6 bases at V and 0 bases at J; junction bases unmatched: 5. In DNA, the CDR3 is TGCAGCGTACCGGGACTAGCGGGGGGGTCCTCCTACGAGCAGTACTTC. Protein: CSVPGLAGGSSYEQYF.

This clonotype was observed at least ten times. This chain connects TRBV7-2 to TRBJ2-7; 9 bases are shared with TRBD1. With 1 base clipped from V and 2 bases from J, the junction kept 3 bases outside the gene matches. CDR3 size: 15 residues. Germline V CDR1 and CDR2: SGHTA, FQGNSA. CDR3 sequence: CASSLGQGETYEQYF. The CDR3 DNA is TGTGCCAGCAGCTTAGGACAGGGGGAGACCTACGAGCAGTACTTC.

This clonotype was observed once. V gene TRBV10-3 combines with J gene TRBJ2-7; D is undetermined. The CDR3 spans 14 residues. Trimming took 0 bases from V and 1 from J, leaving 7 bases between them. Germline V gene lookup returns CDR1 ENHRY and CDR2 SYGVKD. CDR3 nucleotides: TGTGCCATCAGTGAGTCGAGTCAGTCCTACGAGCAGTACTTC. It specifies CAISESSQSYEQYF.

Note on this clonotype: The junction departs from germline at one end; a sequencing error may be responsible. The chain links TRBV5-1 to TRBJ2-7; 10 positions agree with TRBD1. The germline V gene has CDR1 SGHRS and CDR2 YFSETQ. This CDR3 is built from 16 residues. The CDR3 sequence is CASSLRTGTGEYEQYF. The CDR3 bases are TGTGCCAGCAGCTTGCGGACCGGGACAGGGGAATACGAGCAGTACTTC.

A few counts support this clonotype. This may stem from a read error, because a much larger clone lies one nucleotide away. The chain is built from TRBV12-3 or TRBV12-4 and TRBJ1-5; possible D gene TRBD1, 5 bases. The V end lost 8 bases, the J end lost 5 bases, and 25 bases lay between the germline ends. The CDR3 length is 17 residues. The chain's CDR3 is CASGHLEGRAHDQPQHF. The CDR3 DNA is TGTGCCAGCGGACACTTGGAGGGCAGGGCCCACGATCAGCCCCAGCATTTT.

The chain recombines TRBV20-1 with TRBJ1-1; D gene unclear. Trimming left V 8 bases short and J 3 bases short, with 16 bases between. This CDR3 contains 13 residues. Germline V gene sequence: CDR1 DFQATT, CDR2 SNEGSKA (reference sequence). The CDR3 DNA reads TGCAGTCTAAGGGCGGTACATTACACTGAAGCTTTCTTT. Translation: CSLRAVHYTEAFF.

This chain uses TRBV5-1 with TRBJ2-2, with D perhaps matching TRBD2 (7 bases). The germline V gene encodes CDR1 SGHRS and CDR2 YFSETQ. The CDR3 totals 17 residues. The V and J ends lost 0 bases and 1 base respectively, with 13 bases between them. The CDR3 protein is CASSLAVGGRNTGELFF. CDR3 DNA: TGCGCCAGCAGCTTGGCCGTGGGGGGGCGGAACACCGGGGAGCTGTTTTTT.

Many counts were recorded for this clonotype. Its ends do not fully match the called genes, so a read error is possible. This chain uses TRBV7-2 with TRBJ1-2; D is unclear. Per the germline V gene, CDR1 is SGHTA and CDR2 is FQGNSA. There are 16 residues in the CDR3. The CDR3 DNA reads TGTGCCAGCACCTTATCTCCCATACGGGGAAACTATGGCTACACCTTC. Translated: CASTLSPIRGNYGYTF.

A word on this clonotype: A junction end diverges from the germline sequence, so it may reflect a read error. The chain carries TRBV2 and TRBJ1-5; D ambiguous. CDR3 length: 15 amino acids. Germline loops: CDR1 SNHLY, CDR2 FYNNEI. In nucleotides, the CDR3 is TGCGCCAGCAGCCAAGCCCCTAGCGCTAATCAGCCCCAGCATTTT. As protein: CASSQAPSANQPQHF.